The present entry profiles one TCR beta chain with its context. Its antigen is still unknown. This sample stems from a study of T cells in localized non-small cell lung cancer. Trimming cost V 3 bases and J 3 bases, with 0 bases left between them. CDR3 length: 11 amino acids. Germline values: CDR1 MDHEN, CDR2 SYDVKM. TCRdb's copy holds only in-frame clones and misses some; the assay was immunoSEQ multiplex PCR. The data hold around 100,000 clones, with over 80% observed a single time. General study findings and limits: Compared with tumor, uninvolved adjacent lung displayed greater T cell clonality, ranking highest overall. A raised T cell density in blood coincided with lengthier overall survival.

This receptor was taken from a man between 40 and 70 years old with stage I squamous cell lung carcinoma. The V gene is TRBV28, the J gene TRBJ1-5; the D is unclear. This specimen was peripheral blood, taken before any cancer treatment. The CDR3 bases are TGTGCCAGCAGTTTCAATCAGCCCCAGCATTTT. Protein: CASSFNQPQHF.